Listed here are 18 T cell receptor beta chains from one sample, sequenced in a study of blood T cell repertoires in COVID-19. Produced via immunoSEQ multiplex PCR; TCRdb's table is partial and in-frame only. The sample yields about 17,000 clones, approximately 89% seen once. Material for sequencing was peripheral blood. Source of these receptors: a man in his 60s with active COVID-19.

This clone was picked up a small number of times. V and J are TRBV6-5 and TRBJ2-5, with a weak D call TRBD2 (5 bases). V lost 5 bases and J lost 7, with 20 bases in between. The CDR3 has 15 amino acids. Germline-derived CDR1 and CDR2 are MNHEY and SVGAGI. The CDR3 protein is CASSPLLTSIGTQYF. CDR3 nucleotide sequence: TGTGCCAGCAGTCCCTTACTAACTAGTATTGGGACCCAGTACTTC.

This chain joins TRBV5-1 and TRBJ2-1, with 11 bases matching TRBD2. CDR3 length: 15 amino acids. After removal of 2 bases from V and 4 bases from J, the junction contained 2 bases not matched to a gene. Looked up from germline, CDR1 is SGHRS and CDR2 is YFSETQ. The CDR3: CASSFSGGAYNEQFF. For the CDR3, the DNA is TGCGCCAGCAGCTTTAGCGGGGGGGCTTACAATGAGCAGTTCTTC.

The chain employs TRBV7-2 and TRBJ1-6; no firm D call. The germline gives CDR1 SGHTA, CDR2 FQGNSA. The length of the CDR3 is 15 residues. Trimming stripped 1 base from V and 9 bases from J, with 13 bases between. DNA of the CDR3: TGTGCCAGCAGCTTAGGAGGCATGTGGAGTTCACCCCTCCACTTT. Its protein product is CASSLGGMWSSPLHF.

The gene calls are TRBV30 and TRBJ1-5; the D is unclear. Germline loops: CDR1 GTSNPN, CDR2 SVGIG (reference sequence). V gave up 0 bases and J gave up 6 bases, with 6 bases separating them. This CDR3 is 12 amino acids long. In DNA, the CDR3 is TGTGCCTGGAGTGTGTCCGGTCAGCCCCAGCATTTT. It translates to CAWSVSGQPQHF.

This clone was counted only a few times. The chain recombines TRBV30 with TRBJ1-1, with 10 bases fitting TRBD1. The J segment lost 4 bases and the V segment lost 3 bases, leaving 8 bases of the junction unmatched. This CDR3 has 15 amino acids. Germline CDR1 GTSNPN, CDR2 SVGIG (reference sequence). The CDR3 reads CAWRGQGGLGTEAFF. CDR3 in DNA: TGTGCCTGGAGAGGACAGGGGGGGCTTGGCACTGAAGCTTTCTTT.

The CDR3: CASSLTGAAEAFF. DNA for the CDR3: TGTGCCAGCAGCCTGACAGGGGCGGCTGAAGCTTTCTTT. The V gene is TRBV3-1 (or the pseudogene TRBV3-2), the J gene TRBJ1-1; 8 bases line up with TRBD1. The CDR3 spans 13 residues. In germline, CDR1 is LGHDT, CDR2 YNNKEL (reference sequence). The V segment lost 4 bases and the J segment 6 bases; nucleotides outside the gene matches: 4.

V usage is TRBV15 and J usage is TRBJ2-1; D uncertain. The CDR3 spans 15 residues. Germline lookup yields CDR1 LNHNV and CDR2 YYDKDF (reference sequence). Trimming took off 1 base at V and 1 base at J, with 8 bases between the two ends. CDR3 sequence reads: CATSRASESYNEQFF. CDR3 DNA sequence: TGTGCCACCAGCAGAGCTAGTGAATCCTACAATGAGCAGTTCTTC.

This rearrangement joins TRBV7-6 to TRBJ2-7, with a possible D match to TRBD2 (7 bases). Germline V lookup: CDR1 SGHVS, CDR2 FNYEAQ. V was clipped by 2 bases and J by 7 bases, with 24 bases between them. The CDR3 contains 17 residues. The CDR3 sequence: CASSLPSGRGAEVEQYF. CDR3 in DNA: TGTGCCAGCAGCTTACCTTCCGGCCGGGGGGCAGAGGTGGAGCAGTACTTC.

The chain employs TRBV24-1 and TRBJ2-1, with 7 bases fitting TRBD2. The germline CDR1 and CDR2 sequences are KGHDR and SFDVKD. V shed 4 bases and J 0 bases; nucleotides not matched to a gene: 8. There are 17 residues in the CDR3. CDR3 DNA: TGTGCCACCAGTGAAAAGGGAGCGGGACTCTCCTACAATGAGCAGTTCTTC. Translation: CATSEKGAGLSYNEQFF.

The chain employs TRBV5-1 and TRBJ2-2, with TRBD1 identical over 9 bases. The CDR3 loop spans 15 amino acids. V was pared by 3 bases and J by 3 bases, with 3 bases of the junction left unmatched. Germline CDR1 SGHRS, CDR2 YFSETQ. The CDR3 DNA sequence: TGCGCCAGCAGCTCGGACAGGGGAGACACCGGGGAGCTGTTTTTT. Amino acids: CASSSDRGDTGELFF.

The chain combines TRBV11-3 with TRBJ1-1; D possibly corresponds to TRBD1 (5 bases). The V gene's germline CDR1 is SGHNT and CDR2 YENEEA. V shed 0 bases and J shed 5 bases, with 13 bases lying between them. This CDR3 spans 15 amino acids. The CDR3 region is CASSLEEGWWTEAFF. The CDR3 DNA reads TGTGCCAGCAGCTTAGAGGAGGGGTGGTGGACTGAAGCTTTCTTT.

The chain links TRBV6-6 to TRBJ2-2; 7 bases line up with TRBD1. V trimming: 7 bases; J trimming: 6 bases; junction bases outside the gene matches: 5. Per the germline V gene, CDR1 is MNHNY and CDR2 is SVGAGI (reference sequence). CDR3 length equals 13 residues. This CDR3 reads CASISGGPGELFF. CDR3 nucleotides: TGTGCCAGCATCTCAGGGGGTCCCGGGGAGCTGTTTTTT.

The genes are TRBV28 and TRBJ2-7, with 7 bases that match TRBD1. V lost 8 bases and J lost 2; bases outside the gene matches: 15. The CDR3 extends over 16 amino acids. Germline-derived CDR1 and CDR2 are MDHEN and SYDVKM. CDR3 amino acids: CASGSTGVGVTYEQYF. CDR3 DNA: TGTGCCAGCGGTTCAACAGGGGTCGGGGTCACCTACGAGCAGTACTTC.

The chain employs TRBV2 and TRBJ2-3; D call uncertain. This CDR3 is 12 amino acids long. The germline V gene encodes CDR1 SNHLY and CDR2 FYNNEI. Trimming stripped 7 bases from V and 6 bases from J, with 11 bases between. The CDR3 region has the DNA TGTGCCAGCACAATCTCCCGGGATACGCAGTATTTT. Amino acid sequence: CASTISRDTQYF.

The chain has TRBV4-2 and TRBJ1-2; the D is unclear. This CDR3 is 16 amino acids long. V lost 2 bases and J lost 0, with 13 bases in between. Germline CDR1 LGHNA, CDR2 YNFKEQ. CDR3 sequence reads: CASSQYWAKANYGYTF. The CDR3, as DNA: TGTGCCAGCAGCCAATATTGGGCCAAAGCTAACTATGGCTACACCTTC.

The chain has TRBV24-1 and TRBJ2-7; 7 positions agree with TRBD1. Germline V lookup: CDR1 KGHDR, CDR2 SFDVKD. Trimming at V came to 8 bases and at J to 5 bases, leaving 5 bases not matched to a gene. This CDR3 is built from 12 residues. CDR3 in amino acids: CATKDRSDEQYF. The CDR3 DNA is TGTGCCACCAAGGACAGGAGCGACGAGCAGTACTTC.

DNA for the CDR3: TGCGCCAGCAGAAGCGCTAGCGGGAGGGCCACCGACGAGCAGTACTTC. Residues: CASRSASGRATDEQYF. The rearrangement joins TRBV10-1 to TRBJ2-7; 12 nucleotides agree with TRBD2. The ends lost 6 bases at V and 5 bases at J; junction bases unmatched: 11. The CDR3 extends over 16 amino acids. CDR1 is WNHNN and CDR2 is SYGVQD in the germline V gene (reference sequence).

This chain joins TRBV7-9 and TRBJ2-1, with 9 nucleotides matching TRBD1. The CDR3 is made up of 14 amino acids. Per germline, CDR1 SEHNR and CDR2 FQNEAQ (reference sequence). The junction had 10 bases not matched to a gene; V was cut back by 1 base and J by 15 bases. This CDR3 is CASSLEPGTGLTFF. CDR3 coding DNA: TGTGCCAGCAGCTTAGAGCCCGGGACAGGGTTAACGTTCTTC. Using reference TRBV7-9 and TRBJ2-1 for the parts outside the CDR3, the full variable domain is DTGVSQNPRHKITKRGQNVTFRCDPISEHNRLYWYRQTLGQGPEFLTYFQNEAQLEKSRLLSDRFSAERPKGSFSTLEIQRTEQGDSAMYLCASSLEPGTGLTFFGPGTRLTVL.